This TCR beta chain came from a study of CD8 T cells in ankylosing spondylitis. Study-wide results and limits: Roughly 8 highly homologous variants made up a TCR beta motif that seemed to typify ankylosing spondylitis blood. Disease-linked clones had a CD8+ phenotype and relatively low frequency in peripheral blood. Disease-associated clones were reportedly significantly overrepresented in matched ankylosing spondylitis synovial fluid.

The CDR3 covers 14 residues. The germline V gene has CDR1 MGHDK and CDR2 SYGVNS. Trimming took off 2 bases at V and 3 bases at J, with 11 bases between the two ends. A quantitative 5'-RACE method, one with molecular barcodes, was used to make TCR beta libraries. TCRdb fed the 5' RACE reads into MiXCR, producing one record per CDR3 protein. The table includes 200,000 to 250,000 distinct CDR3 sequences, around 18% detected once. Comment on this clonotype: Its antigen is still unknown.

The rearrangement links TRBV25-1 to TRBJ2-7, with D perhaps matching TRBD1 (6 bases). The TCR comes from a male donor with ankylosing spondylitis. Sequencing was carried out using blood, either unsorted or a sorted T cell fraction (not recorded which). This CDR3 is CASSEVEGGYEQYF. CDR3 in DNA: TGTGCCAGCAGTGAAGTTGAAGGGGGCTACGAGCAGTACTTC.